Sequencing of this T cell receptor (beta chain) was carried out in a study of CD8 T cells in Susac syndrome. RNA in amounts of roughly 0.5 to 1 ug was reverse transcribed with random hexamers. TCRdb passed the immunoSEQ multiplex PCR reads through MiXCR, listing each CDR3 protein once. Among 170,000 or so distinct CDR3 sequences listed, roughly 92% were seen once. V lost 6 bases and J lost 7; bases outside the gene matches: 6. The CDR3 has 13 residues. The germline CDR1 and CDR2 sequences are SQVTM and ANQGSEA. This rearrangement joins TRBV29-1 to TRBJ2-5; TRBD1 aligns across 12 bases. Sequenced sample: CD4+ T cells from PBMCs. The sequence was collected from a human donor with Susac syndrome. The CDR3: CSVGQGAAGTQYF. The CDR3 DNA reads as TGCAGCGTGGGACAGGGGGCGGCAGGGACCCAGTACTTC.